The present entry profiles one T cell receptor (beta chain) with its context. Its matching antigen is unknown. This specimen comes from a study of T cell responses to AZD1222 COVID-19 vaccine. Profiling relied on immunoSEQ multiplex PCR, and the TCRdb table lists in-frame clones only, not all of them. The table records roughly 120,000 clones, 80% to 95% of them present only once. This CDR3 has 15 residues. V lost 0 bases and J lost 5; bases outside the gene matches: 5. In germline, CDR1 is SGHNT, CDR2 YENEEA. Study-wide results and caveats: CD4 TCRs covered the whole spike, strongest at regions 160-218 and 743-854. Donors were chiefly white British, with a greater number of females, and clonal diversity was perhaps underestimated.

The sequences come from peripheral blood, collected 28 days after the second dose of the MenACWY control vaccine. The chain combines TRBV11-3 with TRBJ2-3; 7 bases fit TRBD2. The receptor was isolated from an adult who received the MenACWY meningococcal vaccine as a control. The CDR3 nucleotides read TGTGCCAGCAGCTTAGAATGGGGGGGGAAAGATACGCAGTATTTT. Translation: CASSLEWGGKDTQYF.